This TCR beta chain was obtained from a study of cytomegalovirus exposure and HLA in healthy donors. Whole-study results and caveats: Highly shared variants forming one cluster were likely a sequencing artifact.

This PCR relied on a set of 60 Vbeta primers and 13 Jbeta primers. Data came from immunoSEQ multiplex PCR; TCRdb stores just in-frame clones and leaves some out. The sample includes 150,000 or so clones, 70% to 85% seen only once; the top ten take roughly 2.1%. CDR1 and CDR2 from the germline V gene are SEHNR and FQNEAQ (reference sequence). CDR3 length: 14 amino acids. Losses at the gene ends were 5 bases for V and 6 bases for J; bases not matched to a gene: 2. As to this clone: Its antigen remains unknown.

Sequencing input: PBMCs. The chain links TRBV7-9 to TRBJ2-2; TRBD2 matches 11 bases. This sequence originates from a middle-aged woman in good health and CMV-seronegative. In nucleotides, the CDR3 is TGTGCCAGCAGCCTGGGACTAGCGGCCGGGGAGCTGTTTTTT. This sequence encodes CASSLGLAAGELFF.